This T cell receptor (beta chain) was identified during a study of beta chain features in type 1 diabetes. Study outcomes and limitations: For TCRB rearrangement, an influence of HLA type remained unresolved here.

This CDR3 has 14 residues. Germline CDR1 reads LNHDA; CDR2 reads SQIVND (reference sequence). Deletions cut 4 bases from V and 5 bases from J, with 12 bases between. For this clone: Antigen unknown.

Reverse transcribing all isolated RNA meant expressed TCRB transcripts were sequenced. Libraries were prepared by immunoSEQ multiplex PCR; TCRdb keeps only in-frame clonotypes and omits some of them. The sample lists about 930,000 clones; roughly 17% were seen once. This TCR derives from a woman younger than 30 in good health. Sample: naive CD4+ T cells from blood. The V gene is TRBV19, the J gene TRBJ1-5, with D unresolved. CDR3 region: CASSKLRGDQPQHF. In nucleotides, the CDR3 is TGTGCCAGTAGTAAATTACGGGGTGATCAGCCCCAGCATTTT.